This T cell receptor beta chain appears in the sequencing data of a study of OX40 agonist ivuxolimab in advanced cancers. The wider study: Antecedent anti-PD-1, anti-PD-L1 or anti-CTLA-4 therapy was permissible, with about 39% having received some.

Per germline, CDR1 SGHAT and CDR2 FQNNGV. There are 18 residues in the CDR3. The V and J ends lost 7 bases and 0 bases respectively, with 22 bases between them. The repertoire was sequenced with immunoSEQ multiplex PCR; TCRdb's copy has only in-frame clones and lacks some. The table includes 95,000 to 150,000 clones, approximately 92% detected once. The sample in question was CD4+ or CD8+ T cells sorted from blood, obtained in a trial of the OX40 agonist ivuxolimab. V and J are TRBV11-2 and TRBJ1-3; D might be TRBD1 (5 bases). This TCR was sampled from an adult with an advanced solid tumor such as melanoma, head and neck, liver or kidney cancer. CDR3 coding DNA: TGTGCCAGCAACCCAGAGGTTACGAACAGGTTCTCTGGAAACACCATATATTTT. Amino acid sequence: CASNPEVTNRFSGNTIYF.